The rows below give T cell receptor beta chains drawn from one sample of a study of control samples from healthy donors and cancer patients. The table came from immunoSEQ multiplex PCR; TCRdb's copy has only in-frame clones and leaves some out. Of some 150,000 clones detected, roughly 94% appear once; the ten largest clones hold 12% to 15%. Sequencing was performed on PBMCs. Source of these receptors: a man in his 60s with colorectal cancer. Each CDR3 is given with its conserved first and last residue. Each record gives: CDR3 protein, CDR3 DNA, D gene, J gene, V gene, clone size. D genes are given only for firm matches. Size values are once, few and many counts, or a class for expanded clones, and some rows have none.

CDR3: CASSQDGPFGENTEAFF
DNA: TGCGCCAGCAGCCAAGATGGGCCGTTCGGGGAGAACACTGAAGCTTTCTTT
D: -
J: TRBJ1-1
V: TRBV4-3
size: -

CDR3: CASSEARGGVNTEAFF
DNA: TGTGCCAGCAGTGAAGCGAGAGGAGGGGTGAACACTGAAGCTTTCTTT
D: -
J: TRBJ1-1
V: TRBV2
size: -

CDR3: CASSPPIRLAVYNEQFF
DNA: TGTGCCAGCAGCCCCCCAATCAGGCTAGCGGTATACAATGAGCAGTTCTTC
D: TRBD2
J: TRBJ2-1
V: TRBV7-9
size: -

CDR3: CASSSGTSDSYEQYF
DNA: TGCGCCAGCAGCTCCGGGACTAGCGACTCCTACGAGCAGTACTTC
D: TRBD2
J: TRBJ2-7
V: TRBV5-1
size: -

CDR3: CASGAGDTQYF
DNA: TGTGCCAGCGGGGCCGGCGATACGCAGTATTTT
D: -
J: TRBJ2-3
V: TRBV7-9
size: -

CDR3: CASSLGGNYEQYF
DNA: TGTGCCAGCAGTTTAGGGGGGAACTACGAGCAGTACTTC
D: -
J: TRBJ2-7
V: TRBV12-3/TRBV12-4
size: -

CDR3: CASSYSTASTYEQYF
DNA: TGTGCCAGCAGTTACTCTACAGCTTCTACCTACGAGCAGTACTTC
D: -
J: TRBJ2-7
V: TRBV6-5
size: -

CDR3: CASSYSGQGAGTEAFF
DNA: TGTGCCAGCAGTTACTCGGGGCAGGGGGCCGGCACTGAAGCTTTCTTT
D: TRBD1
J: TRBJ1-1
V: TRBV6-6
size: -

CDR3: CASSPIGGRQAKNIQYF
DNA: TGCGCCAGCAGCCCAATTGGGGGCCGGCAAGCCAAAAACATTCAGTACTTC
D: -
J: TRBJ2-4
V: TRBV4-1
size: -

CDR3: CASGPPSRNTIYF
DNA: TGTGCCAGCGGCCCCCCCTCCAGGAACACCATATATTTT
D: -
J: TRBJ1-3
V: TRBV12-3/TRBV12-4
size: -

CDR3: CATSRAGNNQPQHF
DNA: TGTGCCACCAGCAGAGCGGGGAACAATCAGCCCCAGCATTTT
D: -
J: TRBJ1-5
V: TRBV15
size: -

CDR3: CASSDQTRLPYEQYF
DNA: TGTGCCAGCAGTGACCAGACCAGACTTCCTTACGAGCAGTACTTC
D: -
J: TRBJ2-7
V: TRBV6-1
size: -

CDR3: CASSPGRTRSYEQYF
DNA: TGTGCCAGCAGCCCCGGGCGGACCCGCTCCTACGAGCAGTACTTC
D: -
J: TRBJ2-7
V: TRBV7-2
size: -

CDR3: CASRRGGQETQYF
DNA: TGTGCCAGCCGGAGGGGGGGGCAAGAGACCCAGTACTTC
D: -
J: TRBJ2-5
V: TRBV6-5
size: -

CDR3: CASSYAGMNTEAFF
DNA: TGTGCCAGCAGTTACGCAGGAATGAACACTGAAGCTTTCTTT
D: -
J: TRBJ1-1
V: TRBV6-2/TRBV6-3
size: -

CDR3: CASMDPSTDTQYF
DNA: TGTGCCAGTATGGACCCGAGCACAGATACGCAGTATTTT
D: -
J: TRBJ2-3
V: TRBV19
size: -

CDR3: CSAGGDTQYF
DNA: TGCAGCGCGGGAGGGGATACGCAGTATTTT
D: TRBD2
J: TRBJ2-3
V: TRBV29-1
size: -

CDR3: CASSSGQGTGNEQFF
DNA: TGCGCCAGCAGCTCCGGGCAGGGGACTGGCAATGAGCAGTTCTTC
D: -
J: TRBJ2-1
V: TRBV10-1
size: -

CDR3: CASSQDKGGQPQHF
DNA: TGTGCCAGCAGCCAAGATAAGGGAGGGCAGCCCCAGCATTTT
D: -
J: TRBJ1-5
V: TRBV3-1/TRBV3-2
size: -

CDR3: CASSLELSTRGPQYF
DNA: TGTGCCAGCAGCTTAGAGTTATCGACTAGGGGACCCCAGTACTTC
D: -
J: TRBJ2-7
V: TRBV7-2
size: -

CDR3: CASSQSSSGRGYEQYF
DNA: TGCGCCAGCAGCCAATCTTCCTCGGGGCGGGGTTACGAGCAGTACTTC
D: -
J: TRBJ2-7
V: TRBV4-3
size: -

CDR3: CASSTDRELGGYTF
DNA: TGTGCCAGTAGCACTGACAGGGAGCTGGGTGGCTACACCTTC
D: TRBD1
J: TRBJ1-2
V: TRBV19
size: -

CDR3: CASTLEGGDNEQFF
DNA: TGTGCCAGCACCCTGGAGGGGGGGGACAATGAGCAGTTCTTC
D: -
J: TRBJ2-1
V: TRBV28
size: few

CDR3: CASSEMGLAETSYEQYF
DNA: TGTGCCAGCAGTGAAATGGGACTAGCGGAAACTTCCTACGAGCAGTACTTC
D: TRBD2
J: TRBJ2-7
V: TRBV6-1
size: -

CDR3: CASSSSAENEQFF
DNA: TGTGCCAGCAGCTCATCAGCAGAGAATGAGCAGTTCTTC
D: -
J: TRBJ2-1
V: TRBV7-9
size: -

CDR3: CASSPTGEETQYF
DNA: TGCGCCAGCAGCCCGACAGGGGAAGAGACCCAGTACTTC
D: TRBD1
J: TRBJ2-5
V: TRBV5-1
size: -

CDR3: CASSPPKGVGSDEQYF
DNA: TGTGCCAGCTCACCACCGAAGGGAGTCGGTTCCGACGAGCAGTACTTC
D: -
J: TRBJ2-7
V: TRBV18
size: -

CDR3: CASSPSHATNEKLFF
DNA: TGCGCCAGCAGCCCCTCCCATGCAACTAATGAAAAACTGTTTTTT
D: -
J: TRBJ1-4
V: TRBV4-3
size: -

CDR3: CASRRNRGEGETQYF
DNA: TGTGCCAGTAGGCGTAATCGCGGGGAGGGAGAGACCCAGTACTTC
D: TRBD2
J: TRBJ2-5
V: TRBV19
size: -

CDR3: CASSIGTAYEQYF
DNA: TGTGCCAGCAGTATCGGGACAGCCTACGAGCAGTACTTC
D: TRBD1
J: TRBJ2-7
V: TRBV27
size: -

CDR3: CASSYPAAKNIQYF
DNA: TGTGCCAGCAGTTACCCCGCGGCCAAAAACATTCAGTACTTC
D: -
J: TRBJ2-4
V: TRBV6-2/TRBV6-3
size: few

CDR3: CSVEGIRDGNTEAFF
DNA: TGCAGCGTTGAGGGTATCAGGGATGGGAACACTGAAGCTTTCTTT
D: -
J: TRBJ1-1
V: TRBV29-1
size: -

CDR3: CASSILQRTDTQYF
DNA: TGTGCCAGTAGTATACTTCAGCGCACAGATACGCAGTATTTT
D: -
J: TRBJ2-3
V: TRBV19
size: -

CDR3: CASSGRQQNTEAFF
DNA: TGTGCCAGTAGTGGACGACAGCAAAACACTGAAGCTTTCTTT
D: -
J: TRBJ1-1
V: TRBV19
size: -

CDR3: CASSLGQVNTEAFF
DNA: TGCGCCAGCAGCCTGGGACAGGTGAACACTGAAGCTTTCTTT
D: TRBD1
J: TRBJ1-1
V: TRBV5-1
size: -

CDR3: CASSPQVTNEKLFF
DNA: TGTGCCAGCAGCCCTCAAGTAACTAATGAAAAACTGTTTTTT
D: -
J: TRBJ1-4
V: TRBV7-9
size: -

CDR3: CASSEKALPGDYNYGYTF
DNA: TGTGCCAGCAGTGAGAAAGCCCTTCCAGGGGACTATAACTATGGCTACACCTTC
D: -
J: TRBJ1-2
V: TRBV6-1
size: -

CDR3: CASSSPIRDGYTF
DNA: TGTGCCAGCAGTTCCCCGATTAGGGATGGCTACACCTTC
D: -
J: TRBJ1-2
V: TRBV6-6
size: -

CDR3: CASSQEGGSNSPLHF
DNA: TGTGCCAGCAGCCAAGAAGGGGGCAGTAATTCACCCCTCCACTTT
D: TRBD1
J: TRBJ1-6
V: TRBV4-2
size: -

CDR3: CASKGSSNTGELFF
DNA: TGTGCCAGCAAGGGCAGCTCGAACACCGGGGAGCTGTTTTTT
D: -
J: TRBJ2-2
V: TRBV6-5
size: -

CDR3: CASSPPGHPQPQHF
DNA: TGTGCCAGCAGTCCCCCGGGACATCCTCAGCCCCAGCATTTT
D: -
J: TRBJ1-5
V: TRBV28
size: -

CDR3: CASSIAGVIMNTEAFF
DNA: TGTGCCAGTAGTATAGCCGGGGTTATCATGAACACTGAAGCTTTCTTT
D: -
J: TRBJ1-1
V: TRBV19
size: -

CDR3: CASSPGQGALWKNYGYTF
DNA: TGTGCCAGCAGCCCGGGACAGGGGGCGTTATGGAAGAACTATGGCTACACCTTC
D: TRBD1
J: TRBJ1-2
V: TRBV27
size: -

CDR3: CASSQDTETYEQYF
DNA: TGTGCCAGCAGCCAAGATACAGAAACCTACGAGCAGTACTTC
D: -
J: TRBJ2-7
V: TRBV3-1/TRBV3-2
size: -

CDR3: CASSQDQGRYEQYF
DNA: TGTGCCAGCAGCCAGGACCAGGGACGGTACGAGCAGTACTTC
D: -
J: TRBJ2-7
V: TRBV3-1/TRBV3-2
size: -

CDR3: CASSYRATGAYETQYF
DNA: TGTGCCAGCAGTTACCGGGCGACAGGGGCGTACGAGACCCAGTACTTC
D: TRBD1
J: TRBJ2-5
V: TRBV6-5
size: -

CDR3: CASSFGRQMNTEAFF
DNA: TGCGCCAGCAGCTTTGGCAGGCAAATGAACACTGAAGCTTTCTTT
D: -
J: TRBJ1-1
V: TRBV5-1
size: -

CDR3: CASSQGGGTTGGGQPQHF
DNA: TGTGCCAGCAGCCAAGGAGGGGGGACTACAGGGGGCGGTCAGCCCCAGCATTTT
D: TRBD1
J: TRBJ1-5
V: TRBV3-1/TRBV3-2
size: -

CDR3: CASNQGGSTEAFF
DNA: TGTGCCAGCAACCAGGGGGGAAGCACTGAAGCTTTCTTT
D: TRBD1
J: TRBJ1-1
V: TRBV6-4
size: -

CDR3: CASSDGSEQYF
DNA: TGTGCCAGTAGTGACGGGTCCGAGCAGTACTTC
D: -
J: TRBJ2-7
V: TRBV19
size: -

CDR3: CASSPKGLIEQYF
DNA: TGTGCCAGCAGTCCAAAGGGGTTAATAGAGCAGTACTTC
D: -
J: TRBJ2-7
V: TRBV21-1
size: -

CDR3: CASIDSRGVYEQFF
DNA: TGTGCCAGCATCGACTCACGGGGGGTGTATGAGCAGTTCTTC
D: TRBD2
J: TRBJ2-1
V: TRBV28
size: -

CDR3: CASNLQGFATDTQYF
DNA: TGTGCCAGCAACCTACAGGGATTTGCGACAGATACGCAGTATTTT
D: -
J: TRBJ2-3
V: TRBV2
size: -